A selection of T cell receptor beta chains follows, all from one sample in a study of blood T cell repertoires in COVID-19. Libraries were prepared by immunoSEQ multiplex PCR; TCRdb keeps only in-frame clonotypes and omits some of them. This sample carries around 450,000 clones, about 85% of them seen once, and the ten largest clones take about 0.65%. Sample: PBMCs or T cells enriched from blood (not recorded which). The receptor source for this set is a woman aged 18-29 years who had recovered from COVID-19. Both conserved end residues are part of each CDR3. D genes are given only for firm matches. The size field is filled for only some rows; it gives once, few, many or a size class.

CDR3 length	V gene	clone size	J gene	D gene	CDR3 DNA	CDR3 protein
15	TRBV5-1	few	TRBJ1-1	NA	TGCGCCAGCACCCCACAGGGTATCTTGAACACTGAAGCTTTCTTT	CASTPQGILNTEAFF
13	TRBV12-3/TRBV12-4	NA	TRBJ1-5	NA	TGTGCCAGCAGCTCAAGGGGATTTAGGCCCCAGCATTTT	CASSSRGFRPQHF
16	TRBV5-1	NA	TRBJ2-7	TRBD1	TGCGCCAGCAGCTTGGAGTCGACAGGGACCTTCTACGAGCAGTACTTC	CASSLESTGTFYEQYF
15	TRBV4-1	NA	TRBJ2-3	TRBD2	TGCGCCAGCAGCCCCACGGGGGGGCCAGCAGATACGCAGTATTTT	CASSPTGGPADTQYF
15	TRBV5-4	NA	TRBJ2-5	NA	TGTGCCAGCAGCTTGGATCTCGGGGGTCAAGAGACCCAGTACTTC	CASSLDLGGQETQYF
14	TRBV2	NA	TRBJ2-1	NA	TGTGCCAGCAGGAGGGGGAGCTCCTACAATGAGCAGTTCTTC	CASRRGSSYNEQFF
14	TRBV28	few	TRBJ2-7	TRBD1	TGTGCCAGCAGTTTGCACCGGGACAGGGGGGAGCAGTACTTC	CASSLHRDRGEQYF
12	TRBV12-3/TRBV12-4	NA	TRBJ1-1	NA	TGTGCCAGCAGTTGGGAGGATCTGGGGGCTTTCTTT	CASSWEDLGAFF
15	TRBV7-2	NA	TRBJ1-2	TRBD1	TGTGCCAGCAGCCCCTCTCAGGGGGCAACCTATGGCTACACCTTC	CASSPSQGATYGYTF
13	TRBV24-1	NA	TRBJ2-2	NA	TGTGCCACCAGTGATTTGCTTCCCGGGGAGCTGTTTTTT	CATSDLLPGELFF
16	TRBV19	NA	TRBJ1-3	NA	TGTGCCAGTACCGGACAGTTGATCTACTCTGGAAACACCATATATTTT	CASTGQLIYSGNTIYF
15	TRBV6-5	NA	TRBJ1-6	NA	TGTGCCAGCAGTAGGGCAGGGCAAAATGGTTCACCCCTCCACTTT	CASSRAGQNGSPLHF
18	TRBV28	NA	TRBJ2-3	TRBD1	TGTGCCAGCAGCCCTAGGGACAGTAGGCGTGCTAGCACAGATACGCAGTATTTT	CASSPRDSRRASTDTQYF
15	TRBV7-8	few	TRBJ1-2	NA	TGTGCCAGCACTCCTTCAGGGCCCTCCGTCTATGGCTACACCTTC	CASTPSGPSVYGYTF
15	TRBV5-1	NA	TRBJ2-4	TRBD1	TGCGCCAGCAGCTCTCCCTACAGGGGAGAAAACATTCAGTACTTC	CASSSPYRGENIQYF
13	TRBV2	few	TRBJ2-5	NA	TGTGCCAGCAGCGGGGGGCACGGAGAGACCCAGTACTTC	CASSGGHGETQYF
14	TRBV7-9	NA	TRBJ1-1	NA	TGTGCCAGCAGCCCTATATCGTCTGGAGGGGAAGCTTTCTTT	CASSPISSGGEAFF
14	TRBV2	NA	TRBJ1-2	NA	TGTGCCAGCAGTGGGGCACAGGATAACTATGGCTACACCTTC	CASSGAQDNYGYTF
17	TRBV21-1	NA	TRBJ1-6	NA	TGTGCCAGCAGCAAATGGCCCCGTGGGGCTGGTAATTCACCCCTCCACTTT	CASSKWPRGAGNSPLHF
13	TRBV18	NA	TRBJ1-1	NA	TGTGCCAGCTCACCAGACAGGACCACTGAAGCTTTCTTT	CASSPDRTTEAFF
16	TRBV3-1/TRBV3-2	NA	TRBJ1-4	NA	TGTGCCAGCAGCCTGGGGACTGACGGGGCTAATGAAAAACTGTTTTTT	CASSLGTDGANEKLFF
13	TRBV10-1	NA	TRBJ1-5	NA	TGCGCCAGCAGCTTAAATCTCGATCAGCCCCAGCATTTT	CASSLNLDQPQHF